Included here is one TCR beta chain sequence, with context. The sample belongs to a study of human T cells and chemical hapten exposure. Study-wide context: Patients, a majority of them female, were diagnosed with alopecia areata, totalis or universalis. Small pooled library volume differences mainly caused per-sample TCR yield variation.

Specified time point: patch test 2, 6 weeks after DPC sensitization. Treatment noted: therapeutic diphenylcyclopropenone sensitization with weekly scalp DPC. Per germline, CDR1 MNHEY and CDR2 SVGEGT. J was trimmed by 5 bases and V by 0 bases; bases with no gene match: 25. CDR3 length equals 21 residues. Using its own MiXCR run on the RACE reads, TCRdb lists one record per CDR3 protein. The table shows a few hundred thousand distinct CDR3 sequences, with around 6% occurring only once. The sequence was collected from a woman aged 18-30 years with alopecia areata. Some clones in this sample may be carry-over from other donors' samples. The V gene is TRBV6-2 or TRBV6-3, the J gene TRBJ2-7, with 7 bases fitting TRBD1. This sample comprised whole blood, obtained in connection with sensitization to the hapten diphenylcyclopropenone (DPC). The DNA for the CDR3 is TGTGCCAGCAGTTACTCCATGTCCCAATTTTTCGGGACAGCTCCCGCCGACGAGCAGTACTTC. Protein: CASSYSMSQFFGTAPADEQYF.